A single sample gave rise to the 2 T cell receptor beta chains below, sequenced in a study of neurological immune-mediated disorders. TCRdb re-called the 5' RACE reads through MiXCR, storing one row per CDR3 protein. The sample lists more than 13,000 distinct CDR3 sequences, about 7.4% occurring once. Sequences were obtained from CD8+ T cells from blood. These TCRs come from a woman in her thirties or forties in good health.

This clonotype has ten or more counts. This chain joins TRBV20-1 and TRBJ2-1; D remains unclear. Germline CDR1 reads DFQATT; CDR2 reads SNEGSKA (reference sequence). With 1 base removed from V and 0 bases from J, the gap between germline ends came to 7 bases. The CDR3 extends over 14 amino acids. This CDR3 reads CSARGHSSYNEQFF. The CDR3 DNA is TGCAGTGCTAGAGGGCATAGCTCCTACAATGAGCAGTTCTTC.

This clonotype was seen repeatedly, ten times or more. The rearrangement links TRBV7-6 to TRBJ2-2; D gene ambiguous. Germline lookup yields CDR1 SGHVS and CDR2 FNYEAQ. The V gene lost 4 bases and the J gene lost 6 bases, with 6 bases spanning the gap. The length of the CDR3 is 12 residues. CDR3 in amino acids: CASSSEPGELFF. In DNA form, the CDR3 reads TGTGCCAGCAGCTCGGAACCCGGGGAGCTGTTTTTT.